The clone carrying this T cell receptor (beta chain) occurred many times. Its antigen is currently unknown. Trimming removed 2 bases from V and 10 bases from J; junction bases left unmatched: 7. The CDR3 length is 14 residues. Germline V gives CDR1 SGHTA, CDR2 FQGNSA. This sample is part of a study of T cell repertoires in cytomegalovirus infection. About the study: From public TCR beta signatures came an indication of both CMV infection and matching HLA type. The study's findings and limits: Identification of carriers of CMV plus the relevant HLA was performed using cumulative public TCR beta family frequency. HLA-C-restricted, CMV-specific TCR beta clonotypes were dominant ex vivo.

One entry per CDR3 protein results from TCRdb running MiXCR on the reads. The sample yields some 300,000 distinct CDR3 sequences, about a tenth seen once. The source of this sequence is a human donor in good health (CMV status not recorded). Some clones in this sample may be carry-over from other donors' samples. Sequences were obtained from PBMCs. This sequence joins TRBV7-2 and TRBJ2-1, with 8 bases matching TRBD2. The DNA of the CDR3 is TGTGCCAGCAGCTTACGCGGGGGGCCTAGGGAGCAGTTCTTC. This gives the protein CASSLRGGPREQFF.